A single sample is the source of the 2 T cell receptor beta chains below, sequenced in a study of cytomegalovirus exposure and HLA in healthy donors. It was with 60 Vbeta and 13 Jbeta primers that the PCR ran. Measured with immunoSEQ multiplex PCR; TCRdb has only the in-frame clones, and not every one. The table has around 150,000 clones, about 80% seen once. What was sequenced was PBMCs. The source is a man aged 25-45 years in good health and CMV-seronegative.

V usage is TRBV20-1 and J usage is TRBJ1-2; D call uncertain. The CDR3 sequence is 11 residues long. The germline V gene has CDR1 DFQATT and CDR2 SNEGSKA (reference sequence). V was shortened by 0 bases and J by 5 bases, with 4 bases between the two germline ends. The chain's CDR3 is CSARDLYGYTF. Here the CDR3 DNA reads TGCAGTGCTAGAGATCTTTATGGCTACACCTTC.

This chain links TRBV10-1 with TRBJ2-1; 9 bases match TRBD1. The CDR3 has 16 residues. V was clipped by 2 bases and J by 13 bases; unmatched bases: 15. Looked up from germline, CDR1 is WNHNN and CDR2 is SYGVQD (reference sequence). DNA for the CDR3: TGCGCCAGCAGTGAGGATCTGGGACAGGGAGTTTTGTACCAGTTCTTC. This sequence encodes CASSEDLGQGVLYQFF.